These 24 T cell receptor beta chains were all obtained from the same sample, sequenced in a study of post-analysis software for immune sequencing data (dated by TCRdb to about 2015). Beyond this particular receptor, the publication reports: Significantly higher frequencies in patients than in controls were found for about five TRBV segments, including TRBV5-6, TRBV5-1 and TRBV20-1.

To prepare the library, PCR was applied. These reads were obtained on an Illumina HiSeq 2500. Unique molecular identifiers were incorporated into TCR beta cDNA libraries to reduce PCR and sequencing biases. Clones were called with MiXCR by TCRdb after fastp trimmed the public reads at Q25, and only in-frame beta chains were retained. Each record represents a unique CDR3 protein, reported with the most common genes and DNA among its rows. Counted in this sample were almost 700,000 distinct CDR3 sequences; 55% to 60% of them appeared once. Roughly 12% of the sample lies in the top ten. No antigen is known for these receptors. Sequenced material: blood. Every receptor here comes from a girl aged 2 to 10 with multiple sclerosis.

This clonotype appeared a few times. V usage is TRBV4-1 and J usage is TRBJ2-1; 7 nucleotides agree with TRBD1. The germline V gene has CDR1 MGHRA and CDR2 YSYEKL. The CDR3 length is 18 residues. Losses at the gene ends were 0 bases for V and 4 bases for J; bases not matched to a gene: 12. The CDR3 DNA sequence: TGCGCCAGCAGCCAAGATCAGGGACAGTCCCAAAGGTACAATGAGCAGTTCTTC. Translated, it gives CASSQDQGQSQRYNEQFF.

The gene calls are TRBV12-3 or TRBV12-4 and TRBJ2-5; D remains unclear. Trimming cost V 5 bases and J 5 bases, with 12 bases left between them. The CDR3 consists of 13 residues. The CDR3 DNA is TGTGCCAGCAGTGTCAGCCGGTTGGAGACCCAGTACTTC. Encoded protein: CASSVSRLETQYF.

The gene calls are TRBV6-1 and TRBJ2-1; D might be TRBD1 or TRBD2, each matching 5 bases. The CDR3 is 14 amino acids. The V and J ends lost 9 bases and 6 bases respectively, with 18 bases between them. The V gene's germline CDR1 is MNHNS and CDR2 SASEGT. CDR3 residues: CASGWGWGSNEQFF. CDR3 DNA: TGTGCCAGTGGGTGGGGGTGGGGCAGCAATGAGCAGTTCTTC.

The rearrangement joins TRBV5-1 to TRBJ2-7; D is tentatively TRBD1 or TRBD2 (5 bases each). The CDR3 totals 14 residues. The germline V gene encodes CDR1 SGHRS and CDR2 YFSETQ. The germline V and J ends were trimmed by 3 bases and 3 bases, with 13 bases remaining between them. The CDR3 here is CASSWVGGDYEQYF. As DNA, the CDR3 is TGCGCCAGCAGCTGGGTTGGGGGTGACTACGAGCAGTACTTC.

Only a few counts were recorded for this clonotype. Here the CDR3 DNA reads TGTGCCAGCAGTGACTCGGCCCAGGTCGATGAGCAGTTCTTC. Translation: CASSDSAQVDEQFF. V gene TRBV6-4 combines with J gene TRBJ2-1, with D uncertain. V lost 0 bases and J 8 bases, leaving 11 bases between the germline ends. This CDR3 comprises 14 residues. CDR1 MRHNA and CDR2 SNTAGT come from the germline V gene.

This clonotype has only a few counts. V gene TRBV12-3 or TRBV12-4 combines with J gene TRBJ2-5, with D possibly TRBD2 on 5 matching bases. Deletions cut 3 bases from V and 4 bases from J, with 6 bases between. The CDR3 length is 12 residues. The CDR3 here is CASSFGVETQYF. Here the CDR3 DNA reads TGTGCCAGCAGTTTCGGGGTAGAGACCCAGTACTTC.

The chain recombines TRBV7-2 with TRBJ2-3, with 8 bases aligning to TRBD2. J gave up 6 bases and V 5 bases, and 10 bases lay outside the gene matches. The CDR3 is 15 residues long. The germline CDR1 and CDR2 sequences are SGHTA and FQGNSA. This CDR3 is CASSPAGSGVDTQYF. CDR3 DNA sequence: TGTGCCAGCAGCCCTGCGGGTAGCGGGGTGGATACGCAGTATTTT.

The chain couples TRBV3-1 to TRBJ1-4; 10 bases align to TRBD1. The CDR3 is 13 residues long. Germline lookup yields CDR1 LGHDT and CDR2 YNNKEL (reference sequence). V was pared by 3 bases and J by 10 bases, with 2 bases of the junction left unmatched. The CDR3 sequence is CASSHGQGGKLFF. The CDR3 region has the DNA TGTGCCAGCAGCCACGGACAGGGGGGAAAACTGTTTTTT. Using reference TRBV3-1 and TRBJ1-4 for the parts outside the CDR3, the full variable domain is DTAVSQTPKYLVTQMGNDKSIKCEQNLGHDTMYWYKQDSKKFLKIMFSYNNKELIINETVPNRFSPKSPDKAHLNLHINSLELGDSAVYFCASSHGQGGKLFFGSGTQLSVL.

The rearrangement uses TRBV12-3 or TRBV12-4 and TRBJ2-7; 10 bases match TRBD2. The trim removed 6 bases at V and 2 bases at J, leaving 4 bases unmatched. The CDR3 is 14 amino acids. The CDR3 loop reads CASSWGTSAYEQYF. For the CDR3, the DNA is TGTGCCAGCAGCTGGGGGACTAGCGCCTACGAGCAGTACTTC.

This clonotype showed up many times. The chain joins TRBV7-2 to TRBJ2-6, with a possible D match to TRBD2 (5 bases). V was trimmed by 1 base and J by 2 bases, leaving 12 bases between them. CDR1 is SGHTA, CDR2 FQGNSA, per germline. The CDR3 extends over 17 amino acids. DNA of the CDR3: TGTGCCAGCAGCTTAGGACTCCCACTAGCTGGGGCCAACGTCCTGACTTTC. Its translation is CASSLGLPLAGANVLTF.

The chain links TRBV6-5 to TRBJ2-7; 10 bases are a match to TRBD2. In germline, CDR1 is MNHEY, CDR2 SVGAGI. The V segment lost 7 bases and the J segment 2 bases; nucleotides outside the gene matches: 8. The CDR3 loop spans 15 amino acids. The CDR3 nucleotides are TGTGCCAGCACCAACCCTAGCGGGAGCACCTACGAGCAGTACTTC. It yields the protein CASTNPSGSTYEQYF.

The rearrangement joins TRBV10-1 to TRBJ2-2; 11 bases are a match to TRBD1. The CDR3 is 17 amino acids. From germline, CDR1 is WNHNN and CDR2 SYGVQD (reference sequence). With 3 bases clipped from V and 6 bases from J, the junction kept 9 bases outside the gene matches. The CDR3 is CASSDLSPGQGAGELFF. CDR3 nucleotide sequence: TGCGCCAGCAGTGATCTATCCCCGGGACAGGGGGCCGGGGAGCTGTTTTTT.

This clonotype was observed a few times. This chain joins TRBV20-1 and TRBJ1-2, with D perhaps matching TRBD1 (6 bases). CDR1 and CDR2 (germline): DFQATT, SNEGSKA (reference sequence). This CDR3 comprises 12 residues. V lost 3 bases to trimming and J lost 4 bases, with 9 bases between them. The chain's CDR3 is CSARDSTYGYTF. The CDR3 DNA sequence: TGCAGTGCTAGGGACAGTACCTATGGCTACACCTTC.

The gene calls are TRBV11-2 and TRBJ2-1, with 10 bases that match TRBD2. J gave up 8 bases and V 0 bases, and 13 bases lay outside the gene matches. This CDR3 contains 18 residues. Germline V gene data show CDR1 as SGHAT and CDR2 as FQNNGV. The CDR3, as DNA: TGTGCCAGCAGCTTAGATCTGGCTGGGACTAGCGTAATCTATGAGCAGTTCTTC. Its translation: CASSLDLAGTSVIYEQFF.

The V gene is TRBV5-1, the J gene TRBJ2-3; maybe TRBD1 (6 bases). Germline loops: CDR1 SGHRS, CDR2 YFSETQ. V was clipped by 1 base and J by 3 bases, with 12 bases between them. The CDR3 is 15 residues long. CDR3 sequence (DNA): TGCGCCAGCAGCTTGTTGTTGGACAGTACAGATACGCAGTATTTT. It specifies CASSLLLDSTDTQYF.

The chain combines TRBV29-1 with TRBJ2-6; no firm D call. The germline V gene encodes CDR1 SQVTM and CDR2 ANQGSEA. The ends were cut back, 0 bases at V and 0 bases at J, with 12 bases in the middle. CDR3 length: 17 amino acids. CDR3 bases: TGCAGCGTTGAAGATTTTGGGTCCACCTCTGGGGCCAACGTCCTGACTTTC. Translation: CSVEDFGSTSGANVLTF.

This clonotype has more than one count but fewer than ten. The chain employs TRBV24-1 and TRBJ2-4; D may be TRBD1 (6 bases). The DNA end favors TRBJ2-5, so the J call may be wrong. CDR3 size: 15 residues. From germline, CDR1 is KGHDR and CDR2 SFDVKD. CDR3 DNA sequence: TGTGCCACCAGTGATTCTACAGGGACCCAAGAGACCCAGTACTTC. It specifies CATSDSTGTQETQYF.

The V gene is TRBV5-1, the J gene TRBJ2-1; D is possibly TRBD1 (5 bases). The CDR3 loop spans 14 amino acids. The germline gives CDR1 SGHRS, CDR2 YFSETQ. V was trimmed by 0 bases and J by 6 bases, leaving 10 bases between them. CDR3 region: CASSLGQRVNEQFF. The DNA for the CDR3 is TGCGCCAGCAGCTTGGGACAGCGCGTCAATGAGCAGTTCTTC.

The rearrangement links TRBV5-1 to TRBJ2-2; the D gene is possibly TRBD1 (6 bases). V was pared by 0 bases and J by 4 bases, with 10 bases between. CDR1 and CDR2 (germline): SGHRS, YFSETQ. There are 15 residues in the CDR3. The CDR3 coding sequence is TGCGCCAGCAGCTTGGCGCAGGGGCCCACCGGGGAGCTGTTTTTT. It translates to CASSLAQGPTGELFF.

This clonotype has just a few counts. V is TRBV20-1 and J is TRBJ2-5; D call uncertain. The CDR3 is 14 amino acids. Per germline, CDR1 DFQATT and CDR2 SNEGSKA (reference sequence). Trimming pared 1 base from V and 0 bases from J, leaving 9 bases between. The DNA for the CDR3 is TGCAGTGCTAGAGGACGGCAGAACCAAGAGACCCAGTACTTC. Encoded protein: CSARGRQNQETQYF.

A single count supports this clonotype. V usage is TRBV12-3 or TRBV12-4 and J usage is TRBJ1-1; D ambiguous. Trimming took 5 bases from V and 0 from J, leaving 10 bases between them. The CDR3 runs to 14 residues. The CDR3 sequence: CASSSQNLNTEAFF. The CDR3 region has the DNA TGTGCCAGCAGTAGCCAGAACTTGAACACTGAAGCTTTCTTT.

The chain is built from TRBV7-2 and TRBJ2-7; D may correspond to TRBD1 or TRBD2 (5 bases each). The DNA end favors TRBJ2-5, so the J call may be wrong. CDR1 is SGHTA and CDR2 is FQGNSA in the germline V gene. The CDR3 has 15 amino acids. The CDR3 DNA reads TGTGCCAGCAGCCCCGGGACCACGACTGCAGGGACCCAGTACTTC. Translated: CASSPGTTTAGTQYF.

There are a few counts of this clonotype. This chain connects TRBV11-2 to TRBJ2-3, with D uncertain. V lost 5 bases, J lost 2 bases, and 8 bases lay in between. Germline V gives CDR1 SGHAT, CDR2 FQNNGV. This CDR3 is built from 13 residues. CDR3 coding DNA: TGTGCCAGCAGCCAGGTTTCCACAGATACGCAGTATTTT. Encoded protein: CASSQVSTDTQYF.

The chain has TRBV6-2 or TRBV6-3 and TRBJ1-1; 7 bases line up with TRBD1. With 6 bases clipped from V and 6 bases from J, the junction kept 10 bases outside the gene matches. Germline V gene data show CDR1 as MNHEY and CDR2 as SVGEGT. The CDR3 consists of 14 residues. The CDR3 sequence: CASSRQGVYPEAFF. CDR3 bases: TGTGCCAGCAGCCGACAGGGAGTATATCCTGAAGCTTTCTTT.